The next 12 T cell receptor beta chains were all read from a single sample in a study of CD4+ T cells in melanoma (dated by TCRdb to between 2021 and 2022). To prepare the library, the immunoSEQ multiplex PCR assay was applied. TCRdb obtained this table from immuneACCESS and retained in-frame rearrangements with V and J assigned. These tables miss some clones; where compared with another copy, unresolved V genes account for less than half of the shortfall, and the remainder is unexplained. Counted in this sample were about 110,000 clones; approximately 92% of them appeared once. Roughly 3.5% of the sample rests with the top ten. Sequencing was carried out using peripheral blood. Receptors originate from a human donor with melanoma.

The table lists this clone with a few counts. The chain has TRBV28 and TRBJ1-1; 7 nucleotides agree with TRBD1. Germline-derived CDR1 and CDR2 are MDHEN and SYDVKM. With V trimmed by 7 bases and J by 5 bases, 7 bases remained unmatched. CDR3 length equals 13 residues. CDR3 DNA sequence: TGTGCCAGCACCCCAAGGGGGCAAACTGAAGCTTTCTTT. Its protein product is CASTPRGQTEAFF.

The chain joins TRBV2 to TRBJ1-4, with D perhaps TRBD1 (5 bases). The V gene's germline CDR1 is SNHLY and CDR2 FYNNEI. V shed 1 base and J shed 11 bases, with 20 bases lying between them. The CDR3 extends over 16 amino acids. CDR3 sequence reads: CASSEGGKGVRQKLFF. Here the CDR3 DNA reads TGTGCCAGCAGTGAAGGGGGGAAGGGAGTTAGGCAGAAACTGTTTTTT.

The chain joins TRBV4-2 to TRBJ2-3, with 10 nucleotides matching TRBD2. The CDR3 runs 20 residues. With V trimmed by 5 bases and J by 0 bases, 17 bases remained unmatched. Germline loops: CDR1 LGHNA, CDR2 YNFKEQ. The CDR3 reads CASSTYPRLAGASSTDTQYF. CDR3 DNA sequence: TGTGCCAGCAGCACCTATCCTCGCCTAGCGGGGGCTTCTAGCACAGATACGCAGTATTTT.

The V gene is TRBV21-1, the J gene TRBJ2-2; the table's D call, TRBD1, has no DNA check behind it. TRBV21-1 counts as a pseudogene. The CDR3 is made up of 16 amino acids. CDR3: CASRVVAGMNTGELFF. CDR3 nucleotide sequence: TGTGCCAGCAGGGTCGTGGCAGGGATGAACACCGGGGAGCTGTTTTTT.

The chain carries TRBV28 and TRBJ2-5; D unclear. CDR1 and CDR2 (germline): MDHEN, SYDVKM. The V gene lost 4 bases and the J gene lost 1 base, with 7 bases spanning the gap. The CDR3 runs 13 residues. The CDR3 region is CASSSPAQETQYF. DNA for the CDR3: TGTGCCAGCAGTTCCCCGGCCCAAGAGACCCAGTACTTC.

The chain couples TRBV6-5 to TRBJ1-1; D call uncertain. The CDR3 has 13 residues. The V gene's germline CDR1 is MNHEY and CDR2 SVGAGI. V gave up 6 bases and J gave up 11 bases, with 19 bases separating them. The CDR3, as DNA: TGTGCCAGCAGCCCAACATTGGCGTCGGGGGCTTTCTTT. This translates into CASSPTLASGAFF.

The chain uses TRBV18 and TRBJ2-1, with D perhaps matching TRBD1 or TRBD2 (6 bases each). The germline CDR1 and CDR2 sequences are KGHSH and LQKENI. The CDR3 runs 13 residues. The germline V and J ends were trimmed by 3 bases and 8 bases, with 11 bases remaining between them. The CDR3 is CASSPPRGDEQFF. The CDR3 bases are TGTGCCAGCTCACCGCCAAGGGGGGATGAGCAGTTCTTC.

The rearrangement uses TRBV27 and TRBJ2-1; D might be TRBD2 (5 bases). This CDR3 contains 15 residues. The V end lost 6 bases, the J end lost 6 bases, and 18 bases lay between the germline ends. Germline V gene lookup returns CDR1 MNHEY and CDR2 SMNVEV (reference sequence). The CDR3 DNA sequence: TGTGCCAGCAGCCTGTTTTGGGAGCCGGGCAATGAGCAGTTCTTC. Translated, it gives CASSLFWEPGNEQFF.

The rearrangement joins TRBV6-6 to TRBJ2-2; the match to TRBD1 covers 7 bases. The length of the CDR3 is 15 residues. V was clipped by 2 bases and J by 7 bases; unmatched bases: 7. CDR1 is MNHNY and CDR2 is SVGAGI in the germline V gene (reference sequence). CDR3 sequence: CASSYGTVELGELFF. The DNA of the CDR3 is TGTGCCAGCAGTTACGGGACAGTTGAACTCGGGGAGCTGTTTTTT.

The chain combines TRBV7-2 with TRBJ2-7; no definite D call. CDR1 and CDR2 (germline): SGHTA, FQGNSA. V was clipped by 3 bases and J by 6 bases, with 12 bases between them. CDR3 size: 13 residues. CDR3 nucleotides: TGTGCCAGCAGCTTCGGCGAGCTCGGCGAGCAGTACTTC. It codes for CASSFGELGEQYF.

This sequence joins TRBV7-9 and TRBJ2-1, with TRBD2 matching 10 bases. V lost 3 bases, J lost 5 bases, and 4 bases stayed unmatched. The CDR3 is 15 amino acids. CDR1 and CDR2 (germline): SEHNR, FQNEAQ (reference sequence). CDR3 coding DNA: TGTGCCAGCAGCTTTCAGCGGGGGGGAAACAATGAGCAGTTCTTC. Translation: CASSFQRGGNNEQFF.

The chain couples TRBV5-6 to TRBJ1-2; D is possibly TRBD1 (5 bases). The germline V gene encodes CDR1 SGHDT and CDR2 YYEEEE. The CDR3 loop spans 15 amino acids. V gave up 1 base and J gave up 3 bases, with 13 bases separating them. The CDR3 region is CASSLQGGADYGYTF. CDR3 in DNA: TGTGCCAGCAGCTTGCAGGGAGGCGCCGACTATGGCTACACCTTC.